The T cell receptor beta chain described here comes from a study of blood T cells in healthy people across ages (dated by TCRdb to between 2014 and 2017). Regarding the research as a whole: Template switching captured roughly one uniquely barcoded TCR beta cDNA molecule per two T cells in model experiments. To track age-related changes in TCR beta repertoire diversity, the study relied on deep sequencing normalized with unique cDNA molecular identifiers. Donors of different ages were randomly distributed across sequencing lanes to avoid experimental bias. For two donors (one aged 18 to 29 and one aged 80 or older), the study analyzed two additional independent replicas of 1 million unique cDNA reads from the same blood draw. Donors were grouped into four age groups: young (average approximately 15 years), middle-aged (39), aged (around 66) and long-lived (just over 80).

General conclusions and limits of the study: Conclusive comparison of naive and antigen-experienced compartments was prevented by the profiling of bulk unsorted PBMCs. Estimates of total diversity from one million sequenced T cells were regarded as lower bounds and underestimates. There was a strong correlation between observed TCR beta diversity and the percentage of naive T cells measured by flow cytometry. Observed TCR beta diversity per million T cells fell roughly linearly with age, and a significant reduction was already apparent by age approximately 41. The CMV infection status of donors was not known, potentially confounding age-related changes in expanded clonotypes. Compared with the aged group, the long-lived group had more naive CD4+ T cells, fewer expanded clones and increased TCR diversity, a pattern suggesting age selection.

CDR1 and CDR2 are drawn from the germline V gene: SQVTM, ANQGSEA. The CDR3 spans 15 residues, from the cysteine through the phenylalanine. Only CDR3 DNA remains: 45 bases, in frame from the first base. The V end gives up 6 bases and the J end 4 bases, leaving 11 bases in the junction not matched to a gene. The method was 5' RACE. These reads were obtained on an Illumina HiSeq 2500. A second roughly 6 to 12 cycle PCR used a sample-barcoded 5' primer and a J-beta primer mix. A unique molecular identifier was introduced onto each TCR beta cDNA molecule by a template-switch 5' adaptor carrying 12 random nucleotides. Each sample yielded at least 2.5 million CDR3-containing paired-end reads. First-strand cDNA synthesis was performed from all RNA using the Mint cDNA synthesis kit, with priming by a TRBC-specific oligonucleotide. Following uracil-DNA glycosylase treatment, a first 18-cycle PCR with universal primers M1SS and BC2_uni_R was performed on all cDNA. In the original analysis: Normalization of each sample was performed by random selection of 1 million high-quality reads, each carrying a distinct molecular identifier. Reads with shared molecular identifiers were discarded instead of being binned into consensus sequences. MiTCR, run with a Q25 quality threshold and the strictest error-elimination algorithm, handled CDR3 identification, clonotype clustering and error correction. A nonparametric unseen species model with Euler transformation was used to estimate lower-bound total TCR beta diversity. In-frame beta chains were kept once TCRdb had trimmed the public reads at Q25 with fastp and called clones with MiXCR. Under each unique CDR3 protein, matching rows form one entry showing the most common genes and DNA. It is TCRdb's table, rather than the study itself, that gives the V and J calls and clone size. The sample yields fewer than 800,000 distinct CDR3 sequences; 49% were counted once. The ten top clones hold around 32% of the sample.

The donors were 40 or so Caucasian individuals from Russia, aged 6 to 90 years, who were systemically healthy. Each donor gave around 9.8 milliliters of peripheral blood, collected into EDTA-treated Vacutainer tubes. PBMCs were isolated by Ficoll-Paque density-gradient centrifugation, with at least 6 million obtained per sample. Trizol reagent was used to extract total RNA from PBMCs, with at least 6 micrograms per sample. Naive CD45RAhigh/CD27high T cell percentages were measured by flow cytometry on a PBMC aliquot from every donor. Of note for this clonotype: Its antigen is still unknown. No quality values exist for individual bases; no much larger clone is one base distant.

The sequence came from a woman aged 55-69 years in good health. The specimen sequenced was blood. The chain couples TRBV29-1 to TRBJ2-1; TRBD2 aligns with 8 central bases. The CDR3 sequence is CSVSGERERYNEQFF. The nucleotide sequence reads TGCAGCGTCTCGGGGGAGCGGGAGAGATACAATGAGCAGTTCTTC.